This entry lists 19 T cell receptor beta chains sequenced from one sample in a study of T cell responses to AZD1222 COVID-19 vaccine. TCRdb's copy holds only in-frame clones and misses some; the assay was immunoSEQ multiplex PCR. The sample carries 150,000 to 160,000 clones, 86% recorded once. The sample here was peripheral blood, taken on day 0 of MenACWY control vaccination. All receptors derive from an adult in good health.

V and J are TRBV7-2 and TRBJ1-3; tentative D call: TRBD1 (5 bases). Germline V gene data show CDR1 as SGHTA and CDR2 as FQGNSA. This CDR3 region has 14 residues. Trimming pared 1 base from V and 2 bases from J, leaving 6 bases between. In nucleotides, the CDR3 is TGTGCCAGCAGCTTAGTCAGGGCTGGAAACACCATATATTTT. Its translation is CASSLVRAGNTIYF.

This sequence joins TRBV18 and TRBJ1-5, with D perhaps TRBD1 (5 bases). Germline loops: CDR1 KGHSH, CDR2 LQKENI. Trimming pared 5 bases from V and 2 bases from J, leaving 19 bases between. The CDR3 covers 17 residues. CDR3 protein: CASSSGPSQAGNQPQHF. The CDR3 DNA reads TGTGCCAGCTCATCGGGACCTTCACAGGCGGGCAATCAGCCCCAGCATTTT.

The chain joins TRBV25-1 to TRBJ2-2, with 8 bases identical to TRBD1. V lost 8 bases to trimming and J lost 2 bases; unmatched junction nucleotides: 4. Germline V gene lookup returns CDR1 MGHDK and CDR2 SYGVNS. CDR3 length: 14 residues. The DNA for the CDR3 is TGTGCCAGCCTGGGACAGGCAAACACCGGGGAGCTGTTTTTT. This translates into CASLGQANTGELFF.

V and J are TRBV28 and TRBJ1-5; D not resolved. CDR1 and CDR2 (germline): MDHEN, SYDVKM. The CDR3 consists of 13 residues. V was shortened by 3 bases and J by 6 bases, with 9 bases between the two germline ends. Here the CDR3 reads CASSFGLGQPQHF. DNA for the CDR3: TGTGCCAGCAGTTTCGGGTTGGGTCAGCCCCAGCATTTT.

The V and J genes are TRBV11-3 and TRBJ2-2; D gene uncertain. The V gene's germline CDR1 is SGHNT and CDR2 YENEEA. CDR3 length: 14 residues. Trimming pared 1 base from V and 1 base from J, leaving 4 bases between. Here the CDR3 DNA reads TGTGCCAGCAGCTTAGGGCGGAACACCGGGGAGCTGTTTTTT. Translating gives CASSLGRNTGELFF.

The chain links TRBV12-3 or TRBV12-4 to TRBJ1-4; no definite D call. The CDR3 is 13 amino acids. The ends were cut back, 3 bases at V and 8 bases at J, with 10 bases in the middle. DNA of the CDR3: TGTGCCAGCAGTTTGGGCGTTTTAGAAAAACTGTTTTTT. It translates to CASSLGVLEKLFF.

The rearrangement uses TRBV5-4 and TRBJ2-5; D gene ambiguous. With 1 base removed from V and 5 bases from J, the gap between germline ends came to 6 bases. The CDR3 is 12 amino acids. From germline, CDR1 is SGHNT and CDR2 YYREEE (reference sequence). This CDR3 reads CASSLLGETQYF. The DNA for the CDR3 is TGTGCCAGCAGCTTGCTGGGGGAGACCCAGTACTTC.

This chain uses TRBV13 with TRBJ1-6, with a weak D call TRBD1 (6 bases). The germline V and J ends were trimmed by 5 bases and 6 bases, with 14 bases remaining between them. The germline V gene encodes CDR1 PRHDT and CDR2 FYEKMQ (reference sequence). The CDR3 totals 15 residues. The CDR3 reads CASSARGLANSPLHF. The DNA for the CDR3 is TGTGCCAGCAGCGCCAGGGGACTAGCTAATTCACCCCTCCACTTT. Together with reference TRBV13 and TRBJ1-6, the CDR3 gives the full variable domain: AAGVIQSPRHLIKEKRETATLKCYPIPRHDTVYWYQQGPGQDPQFLISFYEKMQSDKGSIPDRFSAQQFSDYHSELNMSSLELGDSALYFCASSARGLANSPLHFGNGTRLTVT.

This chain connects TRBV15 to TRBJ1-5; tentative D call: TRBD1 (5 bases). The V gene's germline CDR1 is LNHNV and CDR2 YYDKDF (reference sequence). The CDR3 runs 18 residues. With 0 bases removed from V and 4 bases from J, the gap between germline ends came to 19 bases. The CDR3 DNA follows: TGTGCCACCAGCAGAGAGGGGGACTCTGTAGCAAGTAATCAGCCCCAGCATTTT. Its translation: CATSREGDSVASNQPQHF.

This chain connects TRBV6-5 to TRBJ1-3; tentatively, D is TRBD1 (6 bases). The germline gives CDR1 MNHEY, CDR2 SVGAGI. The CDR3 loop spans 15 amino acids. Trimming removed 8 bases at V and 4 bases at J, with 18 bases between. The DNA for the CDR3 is TGTGCCAGCTCCCCATCGGGGGCCGCAGGAAACACCATATATTTT. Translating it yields CASSPSGAAGNTIYF.

CDR3 DNA: TGTGCCAGCAGCTTGGATGGGGCGGAGGGCTACACCTTC. It is translated as CASSLDGAEGYTF. The chain has TRBV5-4 and TRBJ1-2; a weak D match, TRBD1 (5 bases). This CDR3 region has 13 residues. Germline-derived CDR1 and CDR2 are SGHNT and YYREEE (reference sequence). The germline V and J ends were trimmed by 0 bases and 8 bases, with 11 bases remaining between them.

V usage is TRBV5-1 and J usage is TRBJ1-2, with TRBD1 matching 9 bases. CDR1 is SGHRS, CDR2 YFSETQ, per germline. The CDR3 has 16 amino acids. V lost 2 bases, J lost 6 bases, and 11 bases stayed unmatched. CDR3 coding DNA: TGCGCCAGCAGCTTTTTCCCCCGGGACAGGGTAGATGGCTACACCTTC. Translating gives CASSFFPRDRVDGYTF.

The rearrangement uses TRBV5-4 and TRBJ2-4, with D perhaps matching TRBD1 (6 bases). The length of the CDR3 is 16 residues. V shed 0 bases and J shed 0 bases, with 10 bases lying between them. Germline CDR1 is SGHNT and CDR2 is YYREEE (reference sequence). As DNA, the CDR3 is TGTGCCAGCAGCTTGGCAGGGGCCTTAGCCAAAAACATTCAGTACTTC. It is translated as CASSLAGALAKNIQYF.

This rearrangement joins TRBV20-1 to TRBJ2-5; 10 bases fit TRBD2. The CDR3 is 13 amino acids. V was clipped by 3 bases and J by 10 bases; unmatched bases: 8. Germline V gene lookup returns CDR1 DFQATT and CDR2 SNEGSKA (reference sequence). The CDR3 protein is CSASRLAGEDQYF. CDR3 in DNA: TGCAGTGCTAGTCGGCTAGCGGGAGAGGACCAGTACTTC.

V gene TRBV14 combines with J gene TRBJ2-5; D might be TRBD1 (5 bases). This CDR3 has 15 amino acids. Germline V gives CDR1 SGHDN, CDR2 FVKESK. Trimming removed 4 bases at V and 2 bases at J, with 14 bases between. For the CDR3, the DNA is TGTGCCAGCAGCCCCCTGGGGCAGTTGCAAGAGACCCAGTACTTC. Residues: CASSPLGQLQETQYF.

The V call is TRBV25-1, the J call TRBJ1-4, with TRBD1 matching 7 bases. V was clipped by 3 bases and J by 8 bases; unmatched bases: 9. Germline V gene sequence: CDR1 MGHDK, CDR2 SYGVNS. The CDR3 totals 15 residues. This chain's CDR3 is CASSDGTENEEKLFF. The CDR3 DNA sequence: TGTGCCAGCAGTGACGGGACAGAAAACGAGGAAAAACTGTTTTTT.

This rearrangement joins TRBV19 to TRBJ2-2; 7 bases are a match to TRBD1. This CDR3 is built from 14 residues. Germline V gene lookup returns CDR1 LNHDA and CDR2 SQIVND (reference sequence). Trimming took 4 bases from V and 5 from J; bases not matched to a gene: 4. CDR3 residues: CASSNRGRTGELFF. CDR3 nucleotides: TGTGCCAGTAGTAATAGGGGGCGGACCGGGGAGCTGTTTTTT.

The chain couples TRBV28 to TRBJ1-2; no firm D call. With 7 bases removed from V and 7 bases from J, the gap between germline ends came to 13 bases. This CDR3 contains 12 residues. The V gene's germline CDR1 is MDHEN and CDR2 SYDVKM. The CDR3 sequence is CASTVRMGGYTF. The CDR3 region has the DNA TGTGCCAGCACAGTCAGGATGGGTGGCTACACCTTC.

CDR3 nucleotide sequence: TGTGCCAGCAGCCCCACAGGGACTGGGGCCAACGTCCTGACTTTC. Its protein product is CASSPTGTGANVLTF. The chain uses TRBV6-5 and TRBJ2-6, with D perhaps TRBD1 (6 bases). Germline lookup yields CDR1 MNHEY and CDR2 SVGAGI. Trimming stripped 6 bases from V and 2 bases from J, with 11 bases between. CDR3 length: 15 residues.